The sequence of this T cell receptor beta chain was determined in a study of blood T cell repertoires in COVID-19. The CDR3 has 16 residues. Germline CDR1 reads LNHDA; CDR2 reads SQIVND (reference sequence). Germline trimming cut 5 bases from V and 9 bases from J; bases unmatched to any gene: 16. In the original processing: Reference gene primer amplification gave nucleated cell count estimates. Only in-frame clones appear in the TCRdb table, and some are missing; sequencing was by immunoSEQ multiplex PCR. V and J calls and clone size are copied from that table; D and trimming were computed from the DNA. The sample consists of roughly 360,000 clones, 81% of them appearing once.

The sequenced material came from peripheral blood. The chain is built from TRBV19 and TRBJ2-1; 7 nucleotides agree with TRBD2. The TCR sequence derives from a human donor with acute or convalescent COVID-19. The donor label of this sample is uncertain. The CDR3 region has the DNA TGTGCCAGTAGTCCCGATCCAGCGGGAAACCGGGGTGAGCAGTTCTTC. It codes for CASSPDPAGNRGEQFF.